This TCR beta chain was recovered during a study of T cell responses to AZD1222 COVID-19 vaccine. The junction had 5 bases not matched to a gene; V was cut back by 4 bases and J by 5 bases. CDR1 LGHNA and CDR2 YSLEER come from the germline V gene. The CDR3 spans 14 residues. Clones were read by immunoSEQ multiplex PCR, and TCRdb kept only the in-frame ones, dropping some. The table lists 57,000 or so clones, approximately 80% of them singletons. The origin of this receptor is an adult in good health. This chain joins TRBV4-3 and TRBJ1-1; 9 bases are a match to TRBD1. Here the sequenced sample was peripheral blood, taken on day 0 of AZD1222 vaccination. The CDR3 here is CASSPTGGATEAFF. The CDR3 DNA reads as TGCGCCAGCAGCCCAACAGGGGGCGCGACTGAAGCTTTCTTT.